The T cell receptor beta chain described here comes from a study of T cells after yellow fever vaccination. Germline V lookup: CDR1 SGHTA, CDR2 FQGNSA. CDR3 length: 15 amino acids. After removal of 4 bases from V and 7 bases from J, the junction contained 8 bases not matched to a gene. As TCR cDNA was made by 5'RACE template switching, a universal primer site and UMIs were added. TCRdb fed the 5' RACE reads into MiXCR, producing one record per CDR3 protein. The sample contains about 630,000 distinct CDR3 sequences, about 12% of which appear only once. This clonotype came up a few times. This sample comprised PBMCs, obtained on the day of the yellow fever booster vaccination. The origin of this receptor is a young man who received the YFV17D yellow fever vaccine. The rearrangement joins TRBV7-2 to TRBJ2-3; 10 nucleotides agree with TRBD2. The CDR3 loop reads CASSSDPLAGYTQYF. In nucleotides, the CDR3 is TGTGCCAGCAGCTCGGATCCACTAGCGGGGTATACGCAGTATTTT.